These T cell receptor beta chains were read from a single sample in a study of shared clonotypes between healthy human individuals. The data were produced by immunoSEQ multiplex PCR, yet TCRdb's version contains in-frame clones alone and is incomplete. The sample lists 850,000 to 1,200,000 clones; roughly 80% were seen once. Sequenced material: memory CD4+ T cells sorted from blood. These receptors were taken from a man aged 18 to 30 in good health. CDR3s include the opening cysteine and the closing phenylalanine or tryptophan. A D gene is named only where the DNA matches it firmly. Size is stated for part of the rows, as once, few or many counts, or as a class when the clone is expanded.

TRBV6-5	NA	TRBJ1-2	NA	CASNSGTRVAKGYTF	TGTGCCAGCAACTCTGGGACACGCGTCGCTAAGGGCTACACCTTC
TRBV10-3	few	TRBJ1-1	NA	CAISDSWAEAFF	TGTGCCATCAGTGACTCATGGGCTGAAGCTTTCTTT
TRBV7-7	NA	TRBJ1-1	NA	CASSLDRNTEAFF	TGTGCTAGCAGCTTAGACAGGAACACTGAAGCTTTCTTT
TRBV7-8	few	TRBJ1-6	NA	CASSLNPPLHF	TGTGCCAGCAGCTTAAACCCACCCCTCCACTTT
TRBV30	NA	TRBJ1-4	NA	CAWSVSGTRGGLFF	TGTGCCTGGAGTGTGTCAGGGACCCGCGGAGGACTGTTTTTT
TRBV18	NA	TRBJ1-5	NA	CASSPRASQPQHF	TGTGCCAGCTCACCAAGGGCCAGTCAGCCCCAGCATTTT
TRBV30	NA	TRBJ2-7	TRBD1	CAWSGQGLGYEQYF	TGTGCCTGGAGTGGACAGGGATTAGGCTACGAGCAGTACTTC
TRBV6-4	NA	TRBJ2-5	NA	CASSDGHSETQYF	TGTGCCAGCAGTGACGGGCACTCAGAGACCCAGTACTTC
TRBV5-1	NA	TRBJ2-5	NA	CASSLEGHRKETQYF	TGCGCCAGCAGCTTGGAGGGCCATCGGAAGGAGACCCAGTACTTC
TRBV4-1	NA	TRBJ1-1	NA	CASSQASGQAFF	TGCGCCAGCAGCCAAGCATCCGGGCAGGCTTTCTTT
TRBV10-2	once	TRBJ1-4	TRBD1	CASSEAGTGNEKLFF	TGCGCCAGCAGTGAGGCAGGGACAGGGAATGAAAAACTGTTTTTT
TRBV10-3	NA	TRBJ2-7	TRBD2	CATKLAGQTYEQYF	TGTGCCACGAAATTAGCGGGACAAACCTACGAGCAGTACTTC
TRBV5-6	NA	TRBJ1-1	NA	CASSSGTWANTEAFF	TGTGCCAGCAGCTCAGGGACTTGGGCGAACACTGAAGCTTTCTTT
TRBV7-7	NA	TRBJ2-1	TRBD2	CASSFQVATSGSRNEQFF	TGTGCTAGCAGCTTTCAGGTGGCGACTAGCGGGAGTCGGAATGAGCAGTTCTTC
TRBV11-2	once	TRBJ2-5	TRBD2	CASSLRGRRAGGQETQYF	TGTGCCAGCAGCTTAAGGGGGCGCCGAGCGGGAGGCCAAGAGACCCAGTACTTC
TRBV5-4	NA	TRBJ1-1	NA	CASSLGPNDDMNTEAFF	TGTGCCAGCAGCTTGGGGCCGAACGACGATATGAACACTGAAGCTTTCTTT
TRBV5-1	few	TRBJ1-1	NA	CASSLAAGVGNTEAFF	TGCGCCAGCAGCTTGGCTGCGGGAGTCGGGAACACTGAAGCTTTCTTT
TRBV4-1	few	TRBJ2-2	TRBD2	CASSQAGGLAGAGGTGELFF	TGCGCCAGCAGCCAAGCAGGGGGACTAGCGGGGGCTGGAGGCACCGGGGAGCTGTTTTTT
TRBV6-1	once	TRBJ2-1	TRBD2	CASSYSGDSYNEQFF	TGTGCCAGCAGCTATAGCGGGGACTCCTACAATGAGCAGTTCTTC
TRBV1	NA	TRBJ2-7	NA	CTSSQEKGRSYEQYF	TGCACCAGCAGCCAGGAGAAGGGCCGATCCTACGAGCAGTACTTC
TRBV5-1	few	TRBJ2-1	NA	CASSSTDNEQFF	TGCGCCAGCTCCTCGACAGACAATGAGCAGTTCTTC
TRBV5-6	NA	TRBJ2-3	NA	CASSLRSTDTQYF	TGTGCCAGCAGCCTTCGATCCACAGATACGCAGTATTTT
TRBV5-4	NA	TRBJ1-4	NA	CASSLGPGESRGKLFF	TGTGCCAGCAGCTTGGGACCAGGGGAATCTCGGGGAAAACTGTTTTTT
TRBV10-2	NA	TRBJ2-1	TRBD2	CASTRTSGSLYNEQFF	TGCGCCAGCACAAGGACTAGCGGGAGTCTGTACAATGAGCAGTTCTTC
TRBV15	NA	TRBJ2-5	TRBD2	CATSRDRGDMGETQYF	TGTGCCACCAGCAGAGATCGGGGGGATATGGGCGAGACCCAGTACTTC
TRBV28	NA	TRBJ2-5	TRBD1	CASSQQDRGLQETQYF	TGTGCCAGCAGCCAGCAGGACAGGGGACTCCAAGAGACCCAGTACTTC
TRBV6-4	NA	TRBJ2-1	NA	CASSDDGGSYNEQFF	TGTGCCAGCAGTGACGATGGAGGTTCCTACAATGAGCAGTTCTTC
TRBV30	once	TRBJ2-5	TRBD2	CAWSSSGRAETQYF	TGTGCCTGGAGTAGTAGCGGGAGGGCAGAGACCCAGTACTTC
TRBV11-2	NA	TRBJ2-7	NA	CASSLYTPGYEQYF	TGTGCCAGCAGCTTATATACCCCCGGCTACGAGCAGTACTTC
TRBV19	many	TRBJ1-2	TRBD1	CASSPTGQGVNYGYTF	TGTGCCAGTAGTCCAACGGGACAGGGAGTTAACTATGGCTACACCTTC
TRBV6-1	NA	TRBJ2-3	TRBD2	CASSSGGAQDTQYF	TGTGCCAGCAGTAGCGGGGGGGCCCAGGATACGCAGTATTTT